Presented here are 18 T cell receptor beta chains from one specimen sequenced in a study of blood T cell repertoires in COVID-19. Method: immunoSEQ multiplex PCR; TCRdb's copy keeps in-frame clones and lacks some. Counted here are tens of thousands of clones, about nine tenths occurring once; the ten biggest clones make up 4% to 6%. Sequencing input: peripheral blood. All receptors derive from a human donor in a cohort sampled during active COVID-19.

The V call is TRBV27, the J call TRBJ2-7, with TRBD1 identical over 8 bases. Looked up from germline, CDR1 is MNHEY and CDR2 is SMNVEV (reference sequence). The CDR3 extends over 15 amino acids. The V segment lost 2 bases and the J segment 0 bases; nucleotides outside the gene matches: 3. This CDR3 reads CASSLRQGTSYEQYF. The DNA of the CDR3 is TGTGCCAGCAGTTTAAGACAGGGGACCTCCTACGAGCAGTACTTC.

DNA for the CDR3: TGTGCCTCCAGGGTGTACACTGAAGCTTTCTTT. Amino acid sequence: CASRVYTEAFF. J is TRBJ1-1 and V is TRBV19, with D perhaps matching TRBD1 (5 bases). There are 11 residues in the CDR3. V lost 11 bases and J 3 bases, leaving 10 bases between the germline ends. Germline V gene lookup returns CDR1 LNHDA and CDR2 SQIVND (reference sequence).

The rearrangement uses TRBV27 and TRBJ2-7, with TRBD2 identical over 8 bases. There are 14 residues in the CDR3. With 3 bases clipped from V and 0 bases from J, the junction kept 1 base outside the gene matches. Germline lookup yields CDR1 MNHEY and CDR2 SMNVEV (reference sequence). The CDR3 DNA reads as TGTGCCAGCAGTTTTAGCGGGACCTCCTACGAGCAGTACTTC. The encoded protein is CASSFSGTSYEQYF.

This sequence joins TRBV6-6 and TRBJ1-1, with 8 nucleotides matching TRBD1. Germline V CDR1 and CDR2: MNHNY, SVGAGI (reference sequence). Trimming removed 5 bases from V and 1 base from J; junction bases left unmatched: 9. The CDR3 contains 16 residues. The CDR3 sequence is CASSKRQGTGNTEAFF. CDR3 coding DNA: TGTGCCAGCAGTAAGCGGCAGGGGACAGGGAACACTGAAGCTTTCTTT.

This clone has a single count. The chain has TRBV5-4 and TRBJ2-7; the D gene is possibly TRBD2 (6 bases). Looked up from germline, CDR1 is SGHNT and CDR2 is YYREEE (reference sequence). Trimming took 4 bases from V and 5 from J, leaving 19 bases between them. CDR3 length: 15 amino acids. The CDR3 region is CASSPRDLGRHEQYF. CDR3 bases: TGTGCCAGCAGCCCCAGGGACTTGGGGAGGCACGAGCAGTACTTC.

This chain links TRBV6-6 with TRBJ2-4; 7 bases align to TRBD1. With 5 bases clipped from V and 4 bases from J, the junction kept 5 bases outside the gene matches. CDR1 is MNHNY, CDR2 SVGAGI, per germline (reference sequence). CDR3 length equals 14 residues. CDR3: CASSPGTAKNIQYF. The DNA of the CDR3 is TGTGCCAGCAGTCCCGGGACAGCGAAAAACATTCAGTACTTC.

The V gene is TRBV2, the J gene TRBJ1-5; 10 bases match TRBD1. V trimming: 6 bases; J trimming: 1 base; junction bases outside the gene matches: 3. This CDR3 region has 15 residues. Germline assignment: CDR1 SNHLY and CDR2 FYNNEI. CDR3 in amino acids: CASSPTGGSNQPQHF. CDR3 nucleotide sequence: TGTGCCAGCAGCCCGACAGGGGGCAGCAATCAGCCCCAGCATTTT.

This sequence joins TRBV11-3 and TRBJ2-7; 9 bases align to TRBD1. The V segment lost 0 bases and the J segment 5 bases; nucleotides outside the gene matches: 2. The V gene's germline CDR1 is SGHNT and CDR2 YENEEA. CDR3 size: 14 residues. CDR3 loop: CASSLDRQGDEQYF. The CDR3 nucleotides are TGTGCCAGCAGCTTAGATCGACAGGGGGACGAGCAGTACTTC. The full variable domain, its missing parts supplied by reference TRBV11-3 and TRBJ2-7, is EAGVVQSPRYKIIEKKQPVAFWCNPISGHNTLYWYLQNLGQGPELLIRYENEEAVDDSQLPKDRFSAERLKGVDSTLKIQPAELGDSAVYLCASSLDRQGDEQYFGPGTRLTVT.

The rearrangement joins TRBV28 to TRBJ2-5; 8 bases match TRBD2. This CDR3 region has 16 residues. V was clipped by 7 bases and J by 4 bases; unmatched bases: 14. Germline V gene data show CDR1 as MDHEN and CDR2 as SYDVKM. CDR3 DNA: TGTGCCAGCATCCGAGCTAGCGGGCCCCGACGAGAGACCCAGTACTTC. Its protein is CASIRASGPRRETQYF.

This chain links TRBV29-1 with TRBJ2-7; maybe TRBD2 (6 bases). This CDR3 is 11 amino acids long. Trimming removed 6 bases from V and 7 bases from J, with 13 bases in between. Germline loops: CDR1 SQVTM, CDR2 ANQGSEA. CDR3: CSVASVSEQYF. The CDR3 DNA sequence: TGCAGCGTCGCTAGCGTGAGTGAGCAGTACTTC.

The rearrangement links TRBV2 to TRBJ1-2; D is ambiguous. Germline-derived CDR1 and CDR2 are SNHLY and FYNNEI. The V end was cut by 2 bases, the J end by 5 bases, with 12 bases between. This CDR3 is built from 14 residues. In nucleotides, the CDR3 is TGTGCCAGCAGTGAAAGTTGGCAGACATATGGCTACACCTTC. Its translation: CASSESWQTYGYTF.

This chain joins TRBV24-1 and TRBJ2-3, with D perhaps TRBD2 (5 bases). Germline V gene lookup returns CDR1 KGHDR and CDR2 SFDVKD. This CDR3 has 16 residues. The V end lost 3 bases, the J end lost 7 bases, and 19 bases lay between the germline ends. CDR3 residues: CATSDPLATSKYTQYF. DNA of the CDR3: TGTGCCACCAGTGATCCGTTAGCGACCTCAAAGTATACGCAGTATTTT.

This clone turned up a few times. V usage is TRBV11-3 and J usage is TRBJ2-1; no clear D. Germline V gene lookup returns CDR1 SGHNT and CDR2 YENEEA. The CDR3 is 12 residues long. Trimming took off 2 bases at V and 6 bases at J, with 5 bases between the two ends. DNA of the CDR3: TGTGCCAGCAGCTTACAGCGCAATGAGCAGTTCTTC. As protein: CASSLQRNEQFF.

The CDR3 DNA is TGTGCCATCAGTGGTCTAGGGGGCGTGAGGGAGACCCAGTACTTC. This sequence encodes CAISGLGGVRETQYF. The rearrangement joins TRBV10-3 to TRBJ2-5, with TRBD1 matching 7 bases. This CDR3 comprises 15 residues. V lost 4 bases to trimming and J lost 5 bases; unmatched junction nucleotides: 10. Germline V gives CDR1 ENHRY, CDR2 SYGVKD.

The chain uses TRBV19 and TRBJ2-7; D perhaps matches TRBD1 (6 bases). The V end lost 3 bases, the J end lost 0 bases, and 9 bases lay between the germline ends. The CDR3 length is 14 residues. Germline lookup yields CDR1 LNHDA and CDR2 SQIVND (reference sequence). The CDR3 reads CASSMDRSSYEQYF. The CDR3 nucleotides read TGTGCCAGTAGTATGGACAGAAGCTCCTACGAGCAGTACTTC.

CDR3 region: CASSLSGSPGETQYF. The CDR3 DNA is TGTGCCAGCAGTTTAAGCGGGAGTCCAGGAGAGACCCAGTACTTC. V usage is TRBV27 and J usage is TRBJ2-5; TRBD2 matches at 8 bases. Germline CDR1 MNHEY, CDR2 SMNVEV (reference sequence). The ends lost 2 bases at V and 4 bases at J; junction bases unmatched: 6. The CDR3 consists of 15 residues.

V gene TRBV29-1 combines with J gene TRBJ2-3; D is undetermined. The CDR3 contains 13 residues. Per the germline V gene, CDR1 is SQVTM and CDR2 is ANQGSEA. The germline V and J ends were trimmed by 5 bases and 1 base, with 10 bases remaining between them. The CDR3 bases are TGCAGCGTTTGCCTAGATCGCACAGATACGCAGTATTTT. Residues: CSVCLDRTDTQYF.

The chain has TRBV6-6 and TRBJ2-1; 8 bases line up with TRBD1. Germline V gene data show CDR1 as MNHNY and CDR2 as SVGAGI (reference sequence). This CDR3 contains 12 residues. J was trimmed by 9 bases and V by 7 bases; bases with no gene match: 5. The CDR3 nucleotides are TGTGCCAGCACCACAGACAGGGGTGAGCAGTTCTTC. Translation gives CASTTDRGEQFF.